This TCR beta chain stems from a study of post-analysis software for immune sequencing data. This clonotype turned up a few times. The antigen remains unidentified. This CDR3 is built from 15 residues. The J segment lost 0 bases and the V segment lost 6 bases, leaving 5 bases of the junction unmatched. Study-wide points: Relative to controls, patients had five TRBV segments at higher frequency, with TRBV5-6, TRBV5-1 and TRBV20-1 among these. Comparison with controls showed significantly lower normalized Chao1 diversity in multiple sclerosis patients.

Every TCR beta cDNA library bore unique molecular identifiers. One entry per CDR3 protein results from TCRdb running MiXCR on the PCR reads. The sample has 800,000 to 950,000 distinct CDR3 sequences; around 50% are singletons. The TCR sequence derives from a girl aged 10 to 17 with multiple sclerosis. The sequencing input was blood. This chain connects TRBV12-3 or TRBV12-4 to TRBJ2-5, with 9 bases fitting TRBD1. The CDR3 region has the DNA TGTGCCAGCAGGCCCGGGACAGGGTACCAAGAGACCCAGTACTTC. It is translated as CASRPGTGYQETQYF.